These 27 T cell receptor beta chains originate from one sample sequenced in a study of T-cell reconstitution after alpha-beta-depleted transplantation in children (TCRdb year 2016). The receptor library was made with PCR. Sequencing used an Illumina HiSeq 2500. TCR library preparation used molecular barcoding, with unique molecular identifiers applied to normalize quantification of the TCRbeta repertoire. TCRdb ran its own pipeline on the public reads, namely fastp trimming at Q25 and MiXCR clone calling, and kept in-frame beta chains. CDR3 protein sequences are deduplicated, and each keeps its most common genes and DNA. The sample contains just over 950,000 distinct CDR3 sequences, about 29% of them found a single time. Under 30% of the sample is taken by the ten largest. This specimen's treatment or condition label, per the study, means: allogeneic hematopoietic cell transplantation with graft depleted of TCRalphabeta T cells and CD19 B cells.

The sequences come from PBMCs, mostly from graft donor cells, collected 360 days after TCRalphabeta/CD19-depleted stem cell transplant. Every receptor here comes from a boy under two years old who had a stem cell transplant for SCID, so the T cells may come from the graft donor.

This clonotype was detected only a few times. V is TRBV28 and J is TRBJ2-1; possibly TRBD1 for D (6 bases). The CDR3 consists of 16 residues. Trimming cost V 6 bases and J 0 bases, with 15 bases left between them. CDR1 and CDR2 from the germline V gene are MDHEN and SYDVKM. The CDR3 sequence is CASSPPQGSSYNEQFF. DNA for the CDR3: TGTGCCAGCAGCCCACCCCAGGGGAGCTCCTACAATGAGCAGTTCTTC.

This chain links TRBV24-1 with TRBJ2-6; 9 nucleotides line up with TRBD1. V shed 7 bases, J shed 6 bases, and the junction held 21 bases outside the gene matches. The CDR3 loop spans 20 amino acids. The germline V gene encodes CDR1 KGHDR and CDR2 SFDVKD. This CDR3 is CATSTGTGYVRSLEANVLTF. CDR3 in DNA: TGTGCCACCAGCACCGGGACAGGGTACGTTCGCTCTCTGGAGGCCAACGTCCTGACTTTC.

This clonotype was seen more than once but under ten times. The CDR3 DNA is TGTGCCATCAGTCCCGGGACAGCGGGGGGCTACACCTTC. Translated: CAISPGTAGGYTF. The chain recombines TRBV10-3 with TRBJ1-2; 7 bases match TRBD1. Germline V lookup: CDR1 ENHRY, CDR2 SYGVKD. The CDR3 runs to 13 residues. Trimming removed 5 bases from V and 8 bases from J; junction bases left unmatched: 8.

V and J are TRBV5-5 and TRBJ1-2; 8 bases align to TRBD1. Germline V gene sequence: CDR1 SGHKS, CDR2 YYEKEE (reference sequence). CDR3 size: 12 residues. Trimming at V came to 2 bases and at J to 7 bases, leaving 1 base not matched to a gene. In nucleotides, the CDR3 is TGTGCCAGCAGCTTCGACAGGGGTGGCTACACCTTC. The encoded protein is CASSFDRGGYTF.

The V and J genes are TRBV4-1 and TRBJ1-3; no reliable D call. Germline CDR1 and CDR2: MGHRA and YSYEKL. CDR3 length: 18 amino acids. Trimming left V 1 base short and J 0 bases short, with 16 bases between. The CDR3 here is CASSQAPVPLGSGNTIYF. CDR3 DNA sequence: TGCGCCAGCAGCCAAGCCCCGGTGCCGCTGGGCTCTGGAAACACCATATATTTT.

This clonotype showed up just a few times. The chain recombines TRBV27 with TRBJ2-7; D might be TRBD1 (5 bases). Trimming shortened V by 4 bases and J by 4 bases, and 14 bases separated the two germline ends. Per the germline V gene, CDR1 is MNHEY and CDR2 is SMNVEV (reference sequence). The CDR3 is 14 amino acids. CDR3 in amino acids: CASSWAGHLYEQYF. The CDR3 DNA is TGTGCCAGCAGTTGGGCAGGGCACCTTTACGAGCAGTACTTC.

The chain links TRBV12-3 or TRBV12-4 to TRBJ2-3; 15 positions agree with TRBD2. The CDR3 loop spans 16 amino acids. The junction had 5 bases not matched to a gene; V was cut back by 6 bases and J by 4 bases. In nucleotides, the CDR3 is TGTGCCAGCAGCCAGGGACTAGCGGGGGGTTCAGATACGCAGTATTTT. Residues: CASSQGLAGGSDTQYF.

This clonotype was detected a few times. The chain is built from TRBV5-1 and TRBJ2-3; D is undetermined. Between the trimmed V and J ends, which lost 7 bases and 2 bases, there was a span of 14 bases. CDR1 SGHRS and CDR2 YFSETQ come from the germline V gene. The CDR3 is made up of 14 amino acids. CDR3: CASSQLGHTDTQYF. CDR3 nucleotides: TGCGCCAGCTCCCAGCTAGGGCACACAGATACGCAGTATTTT.

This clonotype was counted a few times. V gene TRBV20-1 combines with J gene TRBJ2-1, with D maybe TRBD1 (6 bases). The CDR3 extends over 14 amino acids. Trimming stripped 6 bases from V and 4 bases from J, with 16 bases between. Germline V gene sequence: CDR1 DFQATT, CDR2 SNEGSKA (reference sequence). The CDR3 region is CSARLGAGYNEQFF. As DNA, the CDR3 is TGCAGTGCCCGATTGGGGGCCGGGTACAATGAGCAGTTCTTC.

This CDR3 is CASSYKGWNTGELFF. In nucleotides, the CDR3 is TGTGCCAGCAGTTACAAGGGATGGAACACCGGGGAGCTGTTTTTT. The chain links TRBV6-5 to TRBJ2-2, with D unclear. This CDR3 comprises 15 residues. Trimming took 2 bases from V and 1 from J, leaving 8 bases between them. In germline, CDR1 is MNHEY, CDR2 SVGAGI.

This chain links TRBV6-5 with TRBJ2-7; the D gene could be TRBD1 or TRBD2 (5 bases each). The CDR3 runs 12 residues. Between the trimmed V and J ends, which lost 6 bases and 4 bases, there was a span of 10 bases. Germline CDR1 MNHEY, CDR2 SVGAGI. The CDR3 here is CASSGARYEQYF. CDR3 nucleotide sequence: TGTGCCAGCAGCGGGGCCCGTTACGAGCAGTACTTC.

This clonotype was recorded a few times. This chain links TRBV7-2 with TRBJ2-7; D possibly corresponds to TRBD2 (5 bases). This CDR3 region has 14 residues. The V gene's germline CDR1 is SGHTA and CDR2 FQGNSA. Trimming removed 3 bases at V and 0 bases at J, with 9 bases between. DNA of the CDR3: TGTGCCAGCAGCTTGGAACTAGTCTCCTACGAGCAGTACTTC. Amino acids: CASSLELVSYEQYF.

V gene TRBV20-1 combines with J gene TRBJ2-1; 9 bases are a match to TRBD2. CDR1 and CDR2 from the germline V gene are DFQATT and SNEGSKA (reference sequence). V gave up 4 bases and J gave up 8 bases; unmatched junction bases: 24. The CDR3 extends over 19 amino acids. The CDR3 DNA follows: TGCAGTGCTATCTCGAGCCCCCCGCGGGAGGGGGGCGCTTTTGATGAGCAGTTCTTC. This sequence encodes CSAISSPPREGGAFDEQFF.

The CDR3 spells CSAVQGIGELFF. CDR3 coding DNA: TGCAGTGCGGTACAGGGGATCGGGGAGCTGTTTTTT. The chain carries TRBV20-1 and TRBJ2-2; 7 bases agree with TRBD1. Germline lookup yields CDR1 DFQATT and CDR2 SNEGSKA (reference sequence). CDR3 length: 12 amino acids. Unmatched junction bases numbered 5, after V lost 6 bases and J lost 7 bases.

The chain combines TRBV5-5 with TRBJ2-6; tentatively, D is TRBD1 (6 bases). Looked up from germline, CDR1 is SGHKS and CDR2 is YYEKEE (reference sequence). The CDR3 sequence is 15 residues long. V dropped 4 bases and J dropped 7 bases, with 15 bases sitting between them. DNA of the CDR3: TGTGCCAGCAGCCTTCACACAGGGACAGCCAACGTCCTGACTTTC. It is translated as CASSLHTGTANVLTF.

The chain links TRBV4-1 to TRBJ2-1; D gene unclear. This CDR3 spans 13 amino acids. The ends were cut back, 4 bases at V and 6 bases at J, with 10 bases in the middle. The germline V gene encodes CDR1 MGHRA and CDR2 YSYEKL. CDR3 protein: CASSPSKSNEQFF. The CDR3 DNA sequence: TGCGCCAGCAGCCCGAGTAAGTCCAATGAGCAGTTCTTC.

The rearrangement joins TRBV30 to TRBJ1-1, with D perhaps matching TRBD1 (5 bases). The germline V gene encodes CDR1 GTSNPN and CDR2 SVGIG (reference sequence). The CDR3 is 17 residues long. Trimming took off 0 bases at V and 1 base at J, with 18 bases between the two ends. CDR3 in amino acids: CAWSVPRTGVPNTEAFF. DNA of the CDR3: TGTGCCTGGAGTGTACCTCGGACGGGGGTACCGAACACTGAAGCTTTCTTT.

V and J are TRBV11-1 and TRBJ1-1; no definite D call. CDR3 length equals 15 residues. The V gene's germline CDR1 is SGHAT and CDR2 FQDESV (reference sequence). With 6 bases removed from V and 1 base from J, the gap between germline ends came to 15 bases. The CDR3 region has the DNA TGTGCCAGCAGATCCCGGGGAGGGCCGAACACTGAAGCTTTCTTT. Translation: CASRSRGGPNTEAFF.

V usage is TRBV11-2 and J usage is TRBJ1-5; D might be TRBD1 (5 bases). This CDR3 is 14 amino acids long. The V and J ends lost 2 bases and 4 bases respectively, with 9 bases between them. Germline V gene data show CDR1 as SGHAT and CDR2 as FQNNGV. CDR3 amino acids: CASSLRDLNQPQHF. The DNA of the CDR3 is TGTGCCAGCAGCTTAAGGGACCTTAATCAGCCCCAGCATTTT.

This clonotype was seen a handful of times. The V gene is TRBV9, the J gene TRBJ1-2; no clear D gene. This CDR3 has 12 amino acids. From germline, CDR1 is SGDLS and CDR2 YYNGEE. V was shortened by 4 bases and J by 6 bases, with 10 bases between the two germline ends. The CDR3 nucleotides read TGTGCCAGCAGCAAATGGACCGATGGCTACACCTTC. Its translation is CASSKWTDGYTF. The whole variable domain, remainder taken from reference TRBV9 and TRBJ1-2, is DSGVTQTPKHLITATGQRVTLRCSPRSGDLSVYWYQQSLDQGLQFLIQYYNGEERAKGNILERFSAQQFPDLHSELNLSSLELGDSALYFCASSKWTDGYTFGSGTRLTVV.

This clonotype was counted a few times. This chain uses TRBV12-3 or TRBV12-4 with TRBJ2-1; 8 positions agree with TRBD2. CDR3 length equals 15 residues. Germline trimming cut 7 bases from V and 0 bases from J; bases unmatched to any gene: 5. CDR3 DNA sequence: TGTGCCAGCATCGGGGGACTAGACTCCTACAATGAGCAGTTCTTC. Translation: CASIGGLDSYNEQFF.

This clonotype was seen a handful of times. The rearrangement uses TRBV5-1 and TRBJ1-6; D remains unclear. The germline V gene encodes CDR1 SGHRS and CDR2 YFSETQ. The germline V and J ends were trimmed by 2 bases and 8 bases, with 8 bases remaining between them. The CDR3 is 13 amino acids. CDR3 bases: TGCGCCAGCAGCTTACAGAGGGATTCACCCCTCCACTTT. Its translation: CASSLQRDSPLHF.

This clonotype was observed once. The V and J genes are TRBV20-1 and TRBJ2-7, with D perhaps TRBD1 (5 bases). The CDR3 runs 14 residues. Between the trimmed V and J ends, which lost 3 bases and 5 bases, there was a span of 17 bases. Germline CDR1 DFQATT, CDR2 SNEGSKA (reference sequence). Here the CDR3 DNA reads TGCAGTGCTAGTAAGGGGCAGGGTGGGCACGAGCAGTACTTC. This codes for CSASKGQGGHEQYF.

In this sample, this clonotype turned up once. The CDR3 loop is CASSQIRRTQYF. The CDR3, as DNA: TGTGCCAGCAGCCAAATTAGACGGACCCAGTACTTC. V and J are TRBV3-1 and TRBJ2-5; D is uncertain. The CDR3 consists of 12 residues. Germline V gene lookup returns CDR1 LGHDT and CDR2 YNNKEL (reference sequence). The ends were cut back, 2 bases at V and 7 bases at J, with 8 bases in the middle.

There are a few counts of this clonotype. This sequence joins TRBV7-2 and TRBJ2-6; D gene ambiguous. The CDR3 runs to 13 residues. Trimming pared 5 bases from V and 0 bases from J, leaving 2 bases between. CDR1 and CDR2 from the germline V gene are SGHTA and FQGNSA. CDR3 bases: TGTGCCAGCAGCGCCTCTGGGGCCAACGTCCTGACTTTC. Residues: CASSASGANVLTF.

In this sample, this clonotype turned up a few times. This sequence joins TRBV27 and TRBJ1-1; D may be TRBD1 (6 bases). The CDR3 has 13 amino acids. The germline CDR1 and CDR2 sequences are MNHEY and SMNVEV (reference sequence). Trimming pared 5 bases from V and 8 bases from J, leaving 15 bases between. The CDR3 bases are TGTGCCAGCAGTCGGGACACCTTGGGCGAAGCTTTCTTT. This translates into CASSRDTLGEAFF.

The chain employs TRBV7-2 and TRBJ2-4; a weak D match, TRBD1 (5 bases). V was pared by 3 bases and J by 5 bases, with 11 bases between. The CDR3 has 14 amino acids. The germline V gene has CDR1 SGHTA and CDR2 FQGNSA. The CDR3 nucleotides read TGTGCCAGCAGCTTTAAAGGGGTGGAAAACATTCAGTACTTC. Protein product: CASSFKGVENIQYF.